This T cell receptor beta chain was found in a study of T cell changes during pregnancy in multiple sclerosis. Some clones are missing from TCRdb's copy, which holds only in-frame ones; the method was immunoSEQ multiplex PCR. The sample includes about 61,000 clones, 75% to 90% of them seen just once. The CDR3 is 15 residues long. The germline V gene encodes CDR1 SGHTA and CDR2 FQGNSA. V shed 5 bases and J 4 bases; nucleotides not matched to a gene: 5. V gene TRBV7-2 combines with J gene TRBJ1-1, with 12 positions matching TRBD1. The sequence came from a female donor in good health, enrolled as a control in a pregnancy study. The specimen was peripheral blood, collected in the first trimester of pregnancy. CDR3 sequence (DNA): TGTGCCAGCAGCGAGGGGACAGGGGGCCGCACTGAAGCTTTCTTT. It encodes CASSEGTGGRTEAFF.